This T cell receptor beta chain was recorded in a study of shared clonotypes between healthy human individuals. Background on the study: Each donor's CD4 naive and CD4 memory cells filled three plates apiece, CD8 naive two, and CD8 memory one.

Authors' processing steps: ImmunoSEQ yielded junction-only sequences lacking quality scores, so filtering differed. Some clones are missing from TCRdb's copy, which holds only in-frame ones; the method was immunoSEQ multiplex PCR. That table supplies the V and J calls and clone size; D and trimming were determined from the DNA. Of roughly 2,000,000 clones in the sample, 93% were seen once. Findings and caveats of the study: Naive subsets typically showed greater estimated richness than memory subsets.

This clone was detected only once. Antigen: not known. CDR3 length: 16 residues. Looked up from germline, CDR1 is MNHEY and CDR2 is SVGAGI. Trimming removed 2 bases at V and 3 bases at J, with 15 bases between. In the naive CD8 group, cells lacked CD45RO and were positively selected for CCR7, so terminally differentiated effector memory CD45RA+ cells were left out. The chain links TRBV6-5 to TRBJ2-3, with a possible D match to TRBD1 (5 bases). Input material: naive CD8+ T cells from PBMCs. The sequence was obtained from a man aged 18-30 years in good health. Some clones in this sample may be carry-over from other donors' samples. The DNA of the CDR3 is TGTGCCAGCAGTTACGCAGGGATCGGTTCGACAGATACGCAGTATTTT. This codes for CASSYAGIGSTDTQYF.